This T cell receptor (beta chain) was recorded in a study of blood T cell repertoires in COVID-19. In the study overall: Italy, Spain and the United States were the sources of the convalescent and acute COVID-19 samples. T cells, B-cell-depleted T cells, or PBMCs provided the cDNA or gDNA that served as material.

Germline loops: CDR1 KGHSH, CDR2 LQKENI. Trimming took off 1 base at V and 3 bases at J, with 16 bases between the two ends. The CDR3 spans 16 residues. Method: immunoSEQ multiplex PCR; TCRdb's copy keeps in-frame clones and lacks some. This sample carries roughly 72,000 clones, roughly 80% of them seen once, and the ten largest clones take around a sixth. The J gene is TRBJ2-7, the V gene TRBV18, with a weak D call TRBD2 (5 bases). The sequenced sample consisted of peripheral blood. The sequence was obtained from an older man who had recovered from COVID-19. The CDR3 loop is CASSPRGSGTIYEQYF. The CDR3 DNA sequence: TGTGCCAGCTCACCACGCGGCAGCGGAACTATCTACGAGCAGTACTTC.